This T cell receptor beta chain was recovered during a study of PD-1 blockade in classical Hodgkin lymphoma. Time point in this sample: cycle 4 day 1 (C4D1), after 6 weeks of nivolumab. Every one of the patients relapsed after autologous stem cell transplantation (brentuximab vedotin exposure was variable). Purification of CD4+ T cells from thawed PBMCs was achieved by magnetic negative selection. Repertoires were generated with immunoSEQ multiplex PCR, while TCRdb's copy carries only in-frame clones and drops some. This table holds around 30,000 clones, roughly 90% found once. Overall study results and limits: Initiation of nivolumab under 1 year after ASCT led to exclusion of patients. At C4D1, TCR diversity had climbed significantly for CD4+ cells, though not for CD8+ cells. Newly diagnosed patients were said to have less baseline TCR diversity than healthy donors did.

A remark on this clone: Its matching antigen is unknown.

The CDR3 has 14 residues. The V gene's germline CDR1 is SGHTS and CDR2 YDEGEE. J was trimmed by 4 bases and V by 7 bases; bases with no gene match: 6. The sequence derives from a human donor with classical Hodgkin lymphoma. V usage is TRBV5-8 and J usage is TRBJ2-5; TRBD2 matches 11 bases. The material sequenced was CD4+ T cells from blood, taken before the fourth cycle of nivolumab. CDR3 coding DNA: TGTGCCAGCCCAACTAGCGGGAGACTAGAGACCCAGTACTTC. Amino acid sequence: CASPTSGRLETQYF.